Below are 30 T cell receptor beta chains sequenced from a single sample in a study of regulatory T cells in long-lasting Graves disease. Time point reported: newly diagnosed GD, antithyroid drugs for less than 3 months. Preparation of the TCR library used RNA extracted from PBMCs. iRepertoire HTBI primers and Arm-PCR of CDR3 regions built TCR beta libraries. TCRdb reprocessed the multiplex PCR reads via MiXCR and lists one record per CDR3 protein. The table lists roughly 400,000 distinct CDR3 sequences, over 14% of them singletons, with over 7% in the top ten. The same sample was also used in a study of T cells in Graves' hyperthyroidism and ophthalmopathy.

Sequencing was performed on peripheral blood mononuclear cells (PBMCs), taken at new diagnosis, from a patient treated with antithyroid drugs. The receptors shown here come from a woman aged 35 to 49 with Graves disease.

This clonotype appeared many times. The gene calls are TRBV19 and TRBJ1-1, with 9 bases lining up with TRBD1. Trimming removed 7 bases from V and 5 bases from J; junction bases left unmatched: 14. CDR1 and CDR2 (germline): LNHDA, SQIVND (reference sequence). The CDR3 is made up of 16 amino acids. The CDR3 protein is CASIPQNRGLRTEAFF. In nucleotides, the CDR3 is TGTGCCAGTATCCCCCAAAACAGGGGGCTAAGGACTGAAGCTTTCTTT.

This clonotype was seen a handful of times. The CDR3 DNA reads TGTGCTAGTGGTGAGGGCGGAGATACGCAGTATTTT. Residues: CASGEGGDTQYF. This chain connects TRBV12-5 to TRBJ2-3; D perhaps matches TRBD2 (5 bases). CDR3 length: 12 residues. Germline values: CDR1 LGHNT, CDR2 FRNRAP. V was pared by 5 bases and J by 5 bases, with 8 bases between.

This clonotype was observed at least ten times. This chain uses TRBV28 with TRBJ2-2, with 11 nucleotides matching TRBD2. Germline CDR1 and CDR2: MDHEN and SYDVKM. The CDR3 contains 18 residues. The J segment lost 6 bases and the V segment lost 4 bases, leaving 13 bases of the junction unmatched. The CDR3 region has the DNA TGTGCCAGCAGTTCTCCCGGACTAGCGGGTACGGAGGCCGGGGAGCTGTTTTTT. It codes for CASSSPGLAGTEAGELFF.

This clonotype appeared many times. V and J are TRBV6-2 or TRBV6-3 and TRBJ2-1; 13 bases align to TRBD2. V shed 2 bases and J 8 bases; nucleotides not matched to a gene: 9. This CDR3 is 17 amino acids long. The V gene's germline CDR1 is MNHEY and CDR2 SVGEGT. The chain's CDR3 is CASSYTSTSGRAYEQFF. CDR3 sequence (DNA): TGTGCCAGCAGTTACACCTCAACTAGCGGGAGGGCCTATGAGCAGTTCTTC.

Points on this clonotype: This likely traces to a read error, being one base from a far larger clone. The chain combines TRBV6-9 with TRBJ1-1; TRBD1 matches 7 bases. The germline V gene has CDR1 MNHGY and CDR2 SVAAGI. The CDR3 has 17 residues. The trim removed 3 bases at V and 0 bases at J, leaving 10 bases unmatched. CDR3 region: CASSYSLGQPLNTEAFF. The CDR3 coding sequence is TGTGCCAGCAGTTACTCTCTGGGACAGCCCTTGAACACTGAAGCTTTCTTT.

This clonotype was detected ten times or more. This chain joins TRBV6-2 or TRBV6-3 and TRBJ2-2, with D possibly matching TRBD2 (5 bases). The V and J ends lost 9 bases and 7 bases respectively, with 21 bases between them. This CDR3 is built from 15 residues. CDR1 and CDR2 from the germline V gene are MNHEY and SVGEGT. This CDR3 is CASYSRAGVIGELFF. The CDR3 bases are TGTGCCAGTTATAGCCGGGCGGGTGTGATCGGGGAGCTGTTTTTT.

Ten or more counts support this clonotype. The V call is TRBV7-9, the J call TRBJ2-5; D not certain. Per germline, CDR1 SEHNR and CDR2 FQNEAQ (reference sequence). V dropped 4 bases and J dropped 2 bases, with 8 bases sitting between them. The CDR3 has 13 amino acids. In DNA form, the CDR3 reads TGTGCCAGCAGCTCTTTCCAACAAGAGACCCAGTACTTC. This sequence encodes CASSSFQQETQYF.

The rearrangement uses TRBV7-3 and TRBJ2-3; 8 nucleotides line up with TRBD2. Trimming removed 1 base from V and 6 bases from J; junction bases left unmatched: 9. CDR3 length equals 16 residues. Germline V gene lookup returns CDR1 SGHTA and CDR2 FQGTGA. DNA of the CDR3: TGTGCCAGCAGCTTAATCGGTCGGGAGGGTGAGGATACGCAGTATTTT. Protein product: CASSLIGREGEDTQYF.

This clonotype has a count of ten or more. This sequence joins TRBV7-8 and TRBJ1-1; weak D call: TRBD1 (6 bases). This CDR3 comprises 17 residues. The germline V gene has CDR1 SGHVS and CDR2 FQNEAQ. Trimming took off 7 bases at V and 4 bases at J, with 25 bases between the two ends. The chain's CDR3 is CASKPSRGLRIGTEAFF. DNA for the CDR3: TGTGCCAGCAAACCCAGCAGGGGACTCCGAATCGGCACTGAAGCTTTCTTT.

This clonotype came up many times. The chain has TRBV20-1 and TRBJ1-1; no definite D call. Germline V lookup: CDR1 DFQATT, CDR2 SNEGSKA (reference sequence). The CDR3 is 14 residues long. V was clipped by 1 base and J by 1 base, with 10 bases between them. The CDR3 bases are TGCAGTGCTAGAGCAGTACACAAGAACACTGAAGCTTTCTTT. Protein sequence: CSARAVHKNTEAFF.

The V call is TRBV11-2, the J call TRBJ2-3, with D hard to call. The V end lost 5 bases, the J end lost 1 base, and 7 bases lay between the germline ends. Per the germline V gene, CDR1 is SGHAT and CDR2 is FQNNGV. The CDR3 loop spans 13 amino acids. The CDR3: CASSQAGTDTQYF. CDR3 DNA sequence: TGTGCCAGCAGCCAGGCGGGCACAGATACGCAGTATTTT.

The chain carries TRBV9 and TRBJ1-2; possibly TRBD1 for D (5 bases). Trimming shortened V by 3 bases and J by 4 bases, and 10 bases separated the two germline ends. Germline V gene data show CDR1 as SGDLS and CDR2 as YYNGEE. This CDR3 comprises 13 residues. The CDR3 is CASSENGAYGYTF. CDR3 DNA: TGTGCCAGCAGCGAAAACGGGGCCTATGGCTACACCTTC.

This clonotype was detected only a few times. V gene TRBV7-9 combines with J gene TRBJ2-1, with 10 nucleotides matching TRBD2. The germline gives CDR1 SEHNR, CDR2 FQNEAQ (reference sequence). The V segment lost 7 bases and the J segment 8 bases; nucleotides outside the gene matches: 11. CDR3 length: 15 amino acids. The CDR3 loop is CASTVVGLAVYEQFF. The CDR3 DNA sequence: TGTGCCAGCACCGTGGTTGGACTAGCGGTCTATGAGCAGTTCTTC.

In this sample, this clonotype turned up many times. The chain links TRBV18 to TRBJ2-5; TRBD1 matches at 7 bases. After removal of 3 bases from V and 5 bases from J, the junction contained 9 bases not matched to a gene. Germline lookup yields CDR1 KGHSH and CDR2 LQKENI. This CDR3 contains 15 residues. In DNA, the CDR3 is TGTGCCAGCTCACCTCCGGGACAGCACAGGGAGACCCAGTACTTC. Protein: CASSPPGQHRETQYF.

This clonotype was found many times. This chain connects TRBV27 to TRBJ1-1; D is undetermined. This CDR3 has 14 amino acids. CDR1 and CDR2 from the germline V gene are MNHEY and SMNVEV (reference sequence). Trimming cost V 5 bases and J 8 bases, with 18 bases left between them. Here the CDR3 DNA reads TGTGCCAGCAGTAGCATCTACAGAGAAACCGAAGCTTTCTTT. Its protein is CASSSIYRETEAFF.

This clonotype turned up a few times. This chain joins TRBV19 and TRBJ1-2; unclear D gene. The CDR3 consists of 14 residues. Trimming cost V 3 bases and J 2 bases, with 10 bases left between them. Germline values: CDR1 LNHDA, CDR2 SQIVND (reference sequence). CDR3 amino acids: CASSMGMGNYGYTF. The CDR3 DNA reads TGTGCCAGTAGTATGGGGATGGGGAACTATGGCTACACCTTC.

This clonotype was detected many times. CDR3 coding DNA: TGTGCCAGCAGTTTGGTTCCTACTACGCAGTATTTT. It codes for CASSLVPTTQYF. The J gene is TRBJ2-3, the V gene TRBV28; unclear D gene. Trimming took off 3 bases at V and 8 bases at J, with 9 bases between the two ends. Per the germline V gene, CDR1 is MDHEN and CDR2 is SYDVKM. The CDR3 is made up of 12 amino acids. Supplemented by reference TRBV28 and TRBJ2-3, the full variable domain reads DVKVTQSSRYLVKRTGEKVFLECVQDMDHENMFWYRQDPGLGLRLIYFSYDVKMKEKGDIPEGYSVSREKKERFSLILESASTNQTSMYLCASSLVPTTQYFGPGTRLTVL.

The chain links TRBV6-1 to TRBJ2-2; 10 nucleotides agree with TRBD2. The V segment lost 3 bases and the J segment 4 bases; nucleotides outside the gene matches: 11. Germline assignment: CDR1 MNHNS and CDR2 SASEGT. CDR3 length: 18 amino acids. CDR3 residues: CASSDPSGTSVITGELFF. The DNA for the CDR3 is TGTGCCAGCAGTGATCCCTCCGGGACTAGCGTTATCACCGGGGAGCTGTTTTTT.

This clonotype was seen a few times. The rearrangement uses TRBV12-3 or TRBV12-4 and TRBJ2-2; D possibly corresponds to TRBD2 (5 bases). The CDR3 runs 15 residues. V was trimmed by 2 bases and J by 5 bases, leaving 12 bases between them. In nucleotides, the CDR3 is TGTGCCAGCAGTTTACAACCTAGACTAACCGGGGAGCTGTTTTTT. This translates into CASSLQPRLTGELFF.

This clonotype came up many times. The chain recombines TRBV11-2 with TRBJ2-2; maybe TRBD1 (6 bases). There are 14 residues in the CDR3. Germline CDR1 and CDR2: SGHAT and FQNNGV. Trimming cost V 3 bases and J 5 bases, with 10 bases left between them. The CDR3: CASSFQRGTGELFF. CDR3 nucleotide sequence: TGTGCCAGCAGCTTTCAAAGGGGGACCGGGGAGCTGTTTTTT.

The chain couples TRBV5-1 to TRBJ2-1, with 13 bases that match TRBD2. The V gene end was trimmed by 5 bases and the J gene end by 5 bases; junction bases not matched to a gene: 4. This CDR3 has 15 amino acids. The germline CDR1 and CDR2 sequences are SGHRS and YFSETQ. CDR3 protein: CASRAGTSGNNEQFF. For the CDR3, the DNA is TGCGCCAGCAGGGCCGGGACTAGCGGGAACAATGAGCAGTTCTTC.

This chain connects TRBV4-1 to TRBJ2-7; a possible D gene is TRBD1 (5 bases). Germline V CDR1 and CDR2: MGHRA, YSYEKL. The V gene lost 1 base and the J gene lost 3 bases, with 16 bases spanning the gap. There are 16 residues in the CDR3. Written as DNA, the CDR3 is TGCGCCAGCAGCCAAGGTGACAGCGTATCGAACTACGAGCAGTACTTC. Protein sequence: CASSQGDSVSNYEQYF.

This clonotype has a count of ten or more. The chain joins TRBV19 to TRBJ1-2, with D possibly matching TRBD1 (5 bases). Germline assignment: CDR1 LNHDA and CDR2 SQIVND (reference sequence). CDR3 length: 13 residues. V dropped 6 bases and J dropped 7 bases, with 15 bases sitting between them. CDR3: CASRPWGLGGYTF. CDR3 DNA: TGTGCCAGTAGGCCCTGGGGCTTGGGTGGCTACACCTTC.

This chain uses TRBV4-1 with TRBJ2-1; TRBD2 matches 11 bases. Germline V gene sequence: CDR1 MGHRA, CDR2 YSYEKL. V was clipped by 0 bases and J by 4 bases; unmatched bases: 8. The CDR3 spans 18 residues. In nucleotides, the CDR3 is TGCGCCAGCAGCCAAGACCAACTAGCGGGAGAAGGTTACAATGAGCAGTTCTTC. Its translation: CASSQDQLAGEGYNEQFF.

J is TRBJ2-5 and V is TRBV25-1, with a tentative D call TRBD2 (5 bases). Germline CDR1 MGHDK, CDR2 SYGVNS. The CDR3 consists of 14 residues. Deletions cut 1 base from V and 5 bases from J, with 11 bases between. This CDR3 is CASSELVGEETQYF. In DNA, the CDR3 is TGTGCCAGCAGTGAATTAGTGGGAGAGGAGACCCAGTACTTC.

This clonotype was detected ten times or more. The chain couples TRBV11-3 to TRBJ2-7; D uncertain. Germline-derived CDR1 and CDR2 are SGHNT and YENEEA. The CDR3 totals 11 residues. The V end lost 5 bases, the J end lost 12 bases, and 14 bases lay between the germline ends. This CDR3 is CASSLRGLPYF. CDR3 nucleotides: TGTGCCAGCAGCCTACGTGGGCTACCGTACTTC.

This clonotype was picked up many times. This sequence joins TRBV6-5 and TRBJ2-2, with D possibly called TRBD1 or TRBD2 (5 bases each). With 2 bases removed from V and 7 bases from J, the gap between germline ends came to 11 bases. The V gene's germline CDR1 is MNHEY and CDR2 SVGAGI. The CDR3 covers 14 residues. The CDR3 nucleotides read TGTGCCAGCAGTTACGGTGGGACCGTCGGGGAGCTGTTTTTT. The encoded protein is CASSYGGTVGELFF.

This clonotype was counted many times. The chain combines TRBV5-1 with TRBJ2-2; D is possibly TRBD1 (6 bases). The CDR3 is 15 residues long. CDR1 and CDR2 (germline): SGHRS, YFSETQ. V was trimmed by 3 bases and J by 5 bases, leaving 14 bases between them. The CDR3 protein is CASSSEPTGTGELFF. As DNA, the CDR3 is TGCGCCAGCAGCTCCGAACCTACAGGGACCGGGGAGCTGTTTTTT.

There are a few counts of this clonotype. This CDR3 fails to terminate in the conserved phenylalanine or tryptophan, so it likely reflects a read error. This rearrangement joins TRBV5-1 to TRBJ2-6; a weak D match, TRBD2 (5 bases). Germline V gene sequence: CDR1 SGHRS, CDR2 YFSETQ. The CDR3 is made up of 15 amino acids. V was shortened by 4 bases and J by 1 base, with 9 bases between the two germline ends. CDR3: CASSRESSGANVLTL. The CDR3 DNA reads TGCGCCAGCAGCCGGGAATCATCTGGGGCCAACGTCCTGACTCTC.

Regarding this clonotype: Being one base from a much bigger clone, this may be a read error. The genes are TRBV18 and TRBJ2-2, with 7 positions matching TRBD1. There are 16 residues in the CDR3. Germline V gives CDR1 KGHSH, CDR2 LQKENI. CDR3 nucleotides: TGTGCCAGCTCACCCCGACAGACAGGGAACACCGGGGAGCTGGTTTTT. Amino acid sequence: CASSPRQTGNTGELVF.